This TCR beta chain is drawn from a study of shared clonotypes between healthy human individuals. Cells designated naive CD8 were CD45RO-negative and were positively selected for CCR7, with terminally differentiated effector memory CD45RA+ cells excluded. TCRdb keeps only in-frame clones here, not all; method: immunoSEQ multiplex PCR. The data show about 2.1 million clones, roughly 95% seen once. With 0 bases removed from V and 3 bases from J, the gap between germline ends came to 14 bases. The CDR3 covers 16 residues. The germline CDR1 and CDR2 sequences are LGHNT and FRNRAP. This chain uses TRBV12-5 with TRBJ1-2; D is unclear. Source material: naive CD8+ T cells from PBMCs. This TCR was sampled from a man aged 18 to 35 in good health. Some clones in this sample may be carry-over from other donors' samples. Here the CDR3 reads CASGLVSSPWDYGYTF. For the CDR3, the DNA is TGTGCTAGTGGTTTGGTTTCGAGCCCCTGGGACTATGGCTACACCTTC.